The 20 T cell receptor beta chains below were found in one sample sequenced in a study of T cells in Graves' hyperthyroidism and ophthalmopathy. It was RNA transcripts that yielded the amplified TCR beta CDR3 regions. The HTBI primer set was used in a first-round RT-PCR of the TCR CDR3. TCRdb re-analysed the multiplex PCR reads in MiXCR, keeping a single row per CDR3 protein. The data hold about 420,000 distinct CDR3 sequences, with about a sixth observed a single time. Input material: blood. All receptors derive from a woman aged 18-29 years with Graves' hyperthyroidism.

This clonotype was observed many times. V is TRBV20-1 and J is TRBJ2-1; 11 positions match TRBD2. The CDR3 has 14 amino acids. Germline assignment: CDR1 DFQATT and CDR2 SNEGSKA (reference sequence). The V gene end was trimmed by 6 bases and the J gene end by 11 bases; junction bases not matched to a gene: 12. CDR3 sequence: CSARGTSGADKQFF. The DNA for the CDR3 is TGCAGTGCGCGCGGGACTAGCGGAGCAGATAAGCAGTTCTTC.

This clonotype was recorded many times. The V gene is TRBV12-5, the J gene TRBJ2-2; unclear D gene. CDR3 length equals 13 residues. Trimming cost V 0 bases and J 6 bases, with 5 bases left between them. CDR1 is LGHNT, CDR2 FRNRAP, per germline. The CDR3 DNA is TGTGCTAGTGGTTTGGTACCTTCCGGGGAGCTGTTTTTT. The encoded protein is CASGLVPSGELFF.

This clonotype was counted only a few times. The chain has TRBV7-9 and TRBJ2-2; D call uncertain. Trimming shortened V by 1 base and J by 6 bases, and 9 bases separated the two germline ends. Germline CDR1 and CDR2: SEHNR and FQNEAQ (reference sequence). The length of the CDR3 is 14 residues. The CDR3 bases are TGTGCCAGCAGCTTAGAGTTTAAGGCCGGGGAGCTGTTTTTT. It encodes CASSLEFKAGELFF.

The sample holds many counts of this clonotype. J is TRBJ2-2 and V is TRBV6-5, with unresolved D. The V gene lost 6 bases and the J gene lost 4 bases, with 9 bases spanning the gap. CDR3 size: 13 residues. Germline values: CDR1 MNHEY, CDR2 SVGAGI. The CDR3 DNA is TGTGCCAGCAGCGCCCTAGGCACCGGGGAGCTGTTTTTT. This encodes CASSALGTGELFF.

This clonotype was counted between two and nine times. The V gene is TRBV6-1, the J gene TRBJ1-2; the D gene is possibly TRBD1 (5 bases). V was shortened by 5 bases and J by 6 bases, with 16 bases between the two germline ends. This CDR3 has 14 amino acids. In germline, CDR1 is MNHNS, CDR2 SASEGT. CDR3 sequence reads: CASSRDGRWDGYTF. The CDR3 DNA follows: TGTGCCAGCAGTCGGGACGGCCGGTGGGATGGCTACACCTTC.

The CDR3 bases are TGTGCCAGCAGCCACGGGGAGACAGATACGCAGTATTTT. Translating it yields CASSHGETDTQYF. The genes are TRBV6-4 and TRBJ2-3; a possible D gene is TRBD2 (5 bases). In germline, CDR1 is MRHNA, CDR2 SNTAGT. The CDR3 extends over 13 amino acids. The V end was cut by 6 bases, the J end by 3 bases, with 10 bases between.

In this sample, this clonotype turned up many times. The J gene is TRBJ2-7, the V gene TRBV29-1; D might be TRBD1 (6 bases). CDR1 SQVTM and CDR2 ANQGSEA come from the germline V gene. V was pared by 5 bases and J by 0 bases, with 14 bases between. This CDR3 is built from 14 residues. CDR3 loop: CSVRQGPGSYEQYF. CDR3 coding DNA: TGCAGCGTTAGGCAGGGGCCTGGCTCCTACGAGCAGTACTTC.

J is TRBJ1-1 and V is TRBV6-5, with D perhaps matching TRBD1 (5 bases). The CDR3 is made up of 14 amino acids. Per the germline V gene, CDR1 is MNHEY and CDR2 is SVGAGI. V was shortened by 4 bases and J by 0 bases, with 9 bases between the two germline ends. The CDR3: CASSSRDLNTEAFF. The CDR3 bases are TGTGCCAGCAGTTCCAGGGATTTGAACACTGAAGCTTTCTTT.

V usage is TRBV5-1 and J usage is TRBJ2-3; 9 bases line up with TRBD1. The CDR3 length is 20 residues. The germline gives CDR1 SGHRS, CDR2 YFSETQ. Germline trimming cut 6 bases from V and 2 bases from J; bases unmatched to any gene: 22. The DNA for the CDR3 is TGCGCCAGCACCTCGGATGAGACAGGGGGGTTTCATGGCTACACAGATACGCAGTATTTT. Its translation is CASTSDETGGFHGYTDTQYF.

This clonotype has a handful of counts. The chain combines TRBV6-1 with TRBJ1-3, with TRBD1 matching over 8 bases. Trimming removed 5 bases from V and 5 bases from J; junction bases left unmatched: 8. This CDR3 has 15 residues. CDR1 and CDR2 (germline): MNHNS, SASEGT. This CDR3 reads CASSPGQGGRNTIYF. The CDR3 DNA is TGTGCCAGCAGTCCTGGACAGGGTGGAAGAAACACCATATATTTT.

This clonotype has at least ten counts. In DNA form, the CDR3 reads TGTGCCAGCAGTTTAGATCCGGGGGGGCGGGAGACCCAGTACTTC. As protein: CASSLDPGGRETQYF. The V and J genes are TRBV27 and TRBJ2-5; 8 bases agree with TRBD2. This CDR3 spans 15 amino acids. The V gene end was trimmed by 2 bases and the J gene end by 5 bases; junction bases not matched to a gene: 7. The germline V gene has CDR1 MNHEY and CDR2 SMNVEV (reference sequence).

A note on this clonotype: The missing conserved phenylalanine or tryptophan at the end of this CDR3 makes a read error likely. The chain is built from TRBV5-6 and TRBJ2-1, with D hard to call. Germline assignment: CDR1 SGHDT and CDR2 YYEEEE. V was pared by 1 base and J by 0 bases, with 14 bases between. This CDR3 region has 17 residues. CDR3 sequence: CASSLLWRSLSYNEQFL. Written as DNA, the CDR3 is TGTGCCAGCAGCTTGCTGTGGCGTAGTCTCTCCTACAATGAGCAGTTCCTC.

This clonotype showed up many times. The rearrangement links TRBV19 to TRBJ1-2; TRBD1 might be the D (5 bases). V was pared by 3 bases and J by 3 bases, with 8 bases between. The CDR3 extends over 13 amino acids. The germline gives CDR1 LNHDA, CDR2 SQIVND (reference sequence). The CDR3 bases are TGTGCCAGTAGTATTCAAGGGGACTATGGCTACACCTTC. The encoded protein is CASSIQGDYGYTF.

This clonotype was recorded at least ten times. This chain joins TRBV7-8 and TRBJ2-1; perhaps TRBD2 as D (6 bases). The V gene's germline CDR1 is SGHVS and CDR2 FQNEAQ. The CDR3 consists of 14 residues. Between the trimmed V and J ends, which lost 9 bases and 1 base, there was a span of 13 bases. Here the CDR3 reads CASVAARSYNEQFF. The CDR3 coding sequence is TGTGCCAGTGTAGCGGCCCGATCCTACAATGAGCAGTTCTTC.

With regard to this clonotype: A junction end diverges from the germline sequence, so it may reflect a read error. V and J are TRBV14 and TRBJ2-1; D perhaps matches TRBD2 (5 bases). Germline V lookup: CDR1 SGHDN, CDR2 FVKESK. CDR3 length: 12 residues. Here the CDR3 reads CAGSQGGNEQFF. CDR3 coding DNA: TGTGCCGGCAGCCAAGGCGGGAATGAGCAGTTCTTC.

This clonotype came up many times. CDR3 sequence reads: CSARSTDTQYF. In DNA form, the CDR3 reads TGCAGTGCTAGAAGCACAGATACGCAGTATTTT. This chain connects TRBV20-1 to TRBJ2-3; no reliable D call. The CDR3 loop spans 11 amino acids. CDR1 is DFQATT and CDR2 is SNEGSKA in the germline V gene (reference sequence). Trimming left V 2 bases short and J 0 bases short, with 0 bases between.

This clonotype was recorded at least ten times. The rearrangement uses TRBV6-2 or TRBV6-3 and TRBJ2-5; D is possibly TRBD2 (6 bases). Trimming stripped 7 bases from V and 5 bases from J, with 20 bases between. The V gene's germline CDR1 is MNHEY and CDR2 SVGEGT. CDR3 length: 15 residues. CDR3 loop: CASTRARGIGETQYF. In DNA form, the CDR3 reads TGTGCCAGCACCCGAGCTCGGGGGATCGGGGAGACCCAGTACTTC.

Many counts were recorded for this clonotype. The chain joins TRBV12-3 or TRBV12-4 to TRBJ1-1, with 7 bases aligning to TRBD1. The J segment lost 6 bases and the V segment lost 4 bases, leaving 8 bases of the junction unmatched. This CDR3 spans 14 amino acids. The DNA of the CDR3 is TGTGCCAGCAGTTGGGACAGCCCCGATCCTGAAGCTTTCTTT. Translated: CASSWDSPDPEAFF.

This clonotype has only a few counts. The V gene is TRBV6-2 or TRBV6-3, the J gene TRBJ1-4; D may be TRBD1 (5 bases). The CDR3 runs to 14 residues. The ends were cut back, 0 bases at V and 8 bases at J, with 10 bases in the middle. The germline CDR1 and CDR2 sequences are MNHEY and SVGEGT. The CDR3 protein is CASSYSGGLEKLFF. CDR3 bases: TGTGCCAGCAGTTACTCCGGGGGATTGGAAAAACTGTTTTTT.

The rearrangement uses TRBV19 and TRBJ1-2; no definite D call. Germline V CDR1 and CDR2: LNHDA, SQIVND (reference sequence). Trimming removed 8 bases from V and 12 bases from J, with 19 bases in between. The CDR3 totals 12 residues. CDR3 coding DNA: TGTGCCAGTGGTGACGCCCCCGTGGTGAACACCTTC. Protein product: CASGDAPVVNTF.